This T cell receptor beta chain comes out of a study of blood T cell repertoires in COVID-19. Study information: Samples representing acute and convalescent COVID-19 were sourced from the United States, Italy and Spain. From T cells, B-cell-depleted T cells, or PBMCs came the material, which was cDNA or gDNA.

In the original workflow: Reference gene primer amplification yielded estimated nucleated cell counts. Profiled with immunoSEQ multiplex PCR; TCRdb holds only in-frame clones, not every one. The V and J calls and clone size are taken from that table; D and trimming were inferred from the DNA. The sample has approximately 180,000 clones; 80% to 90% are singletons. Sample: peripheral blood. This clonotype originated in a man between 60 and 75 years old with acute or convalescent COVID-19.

CDR3 loop: CASSISGLAARRQYF. CDR3 bases: TGTGCCAGTAGTATAAGTGGACTAGCGGCACGTCGGCAGTACTTC. This rearrangement joins TRBV19 to TRBJ2-7; TRBD2 agrees at 10 bases. V was clipped by 2 bases and J by 9 bases; unmatched bases: 10. This CDR3 region has 15 residues. Germline CDR1 LNHDA, CDR2 SQIVND (reference sequence). The whole variable domain, remainder taken from reference TRBV19 and TRBJ2-7, is DGGITQSPKYLFRKEGQNVTLSCEQNLNHDAMYWYRQDPGQGLRLIYYSQIVNDFQKGDIAEGYSVSREKKESFPLTVTSAQKNPTAFYLCASSISGLAARRQYFGPGTRLTVT.